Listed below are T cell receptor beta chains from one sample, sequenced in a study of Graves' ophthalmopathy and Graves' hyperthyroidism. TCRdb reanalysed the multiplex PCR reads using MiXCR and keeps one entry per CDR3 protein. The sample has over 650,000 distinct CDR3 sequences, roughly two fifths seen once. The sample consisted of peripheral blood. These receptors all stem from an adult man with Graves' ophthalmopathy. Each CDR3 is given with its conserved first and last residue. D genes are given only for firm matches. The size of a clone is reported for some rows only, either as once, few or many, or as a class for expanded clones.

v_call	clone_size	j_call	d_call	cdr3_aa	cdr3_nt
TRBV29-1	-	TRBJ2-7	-	CSVDVSGSRGYEQYF	TGCAGCGTTGATGTATCCGGGAGCCGGGGTTACGAGCAGTACTTC
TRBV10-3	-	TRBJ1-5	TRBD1	CVISPGTGHPRQPQHF	TGTGTTATCAGTCCCGGGACAGGACACCCACGTCAGCCCCAGCATTTT
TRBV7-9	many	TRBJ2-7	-	CASSPGPYEQYF	TGTGCCAGCAGCCCGGGACCCTACGAGCAGTACTTC
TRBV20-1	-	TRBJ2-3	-	CSALSSTDTQYF	TGCAGTGCCCTTTCTAGCACAGATACGCAGTATTTT
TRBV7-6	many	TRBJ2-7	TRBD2	CASSSGLADEQYF	TGTGCCAGCAGCTCGGGACTAGCGGACGAGCAGTACTTC
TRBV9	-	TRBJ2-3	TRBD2	CASSASGRDPDTQYF	TGTGCCAGCAGCGCTAGCGGGAGGGACCCAGATACGCAGTATTTT
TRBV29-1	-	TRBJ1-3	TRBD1	CSVDRGVWASGNTIYF	TGCAGCGTTGACAGGGGGGTATGGGCCTCTGGAAACACCATATATTTT
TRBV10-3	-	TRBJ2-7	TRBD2	CASSGYGGGTPYEQYF	TGTGCCAGCAGCGGATACGGGGGAGGGACCCCCTACGAGCAGTACTTC
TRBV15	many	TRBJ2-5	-	CATSEKGSGDRETQYF	TGTGCCACCAGCGAAAAAGGTTCGGGGGATCGAGAGACCCAGTACTTC
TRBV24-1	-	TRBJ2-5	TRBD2	CATSDFLIEGLAEETQYF	TGTGCCACCAGTGATTTTTTGATTGAGGGACTAGCGGAGGAGACCCAGTACTTC
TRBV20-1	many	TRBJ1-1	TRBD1	CSASWGQGGTEAFF	TGCAGTGCTAGTTGGGGACAGGGAGGCACTGAAGCTTTCTTT
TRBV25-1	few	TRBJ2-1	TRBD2	CASSRPSGRNEQFF	TGTGCCAGCAGTCGGCCTAGCGGGAGGAATGAGCAGTTCTTC
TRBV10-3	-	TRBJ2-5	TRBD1	CAISGGQGEREETQYF	TGTGCCATCAGTGGCGGACAGGGTGAGCGTGAAGAGACCCAGTACTTC
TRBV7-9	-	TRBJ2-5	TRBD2	CASSAQTGTSELQETQYF	TGTGCCAGCAGCGCCCAGACCGGGACTAGCGAGCTACAAGAGACCCAGTACTTC
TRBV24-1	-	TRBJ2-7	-	CAWSSKGVGYEQYF	TGTGCCTGGAGTTCGAAGGGGGTGGGGTACGAGCAGTACTTC
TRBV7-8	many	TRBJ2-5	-	CASSLLRGVSQETQYF	TGTGCCAGCAGCTTACTGAGGGGAGTGAGCCAAGAGACCCAGTACTTC
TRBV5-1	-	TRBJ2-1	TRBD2	CASSLLGGGAISNEQFF	TGCGCCAGCAGCTTGTTAGGCGGGGGTGCAATCAGCAATGAGCAGTTCTTC
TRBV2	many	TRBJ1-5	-	CASSEDRASGQPQHF	TGTGCCAGCAGTGAAGACAGGGCCTCGGGTCAGCCCCAGCATTTT
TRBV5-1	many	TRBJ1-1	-	CASSFNGDTEAFF	TGCGCCAGCAGCTTTAATGGTGACACTGAAGCTTTCTTT
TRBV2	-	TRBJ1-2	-	CASSTTPSYGYTF	TGTGCCAGCAGTACGACCCCGAGCTATGGCTACACCTTC
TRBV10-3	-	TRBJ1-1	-	CASSDRRYAEAFF	TGTGCCAGCAGTGACAGGAGGTATGCTGAAGCTTTCTTT
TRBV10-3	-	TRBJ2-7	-	CASSSGFGYEQCF	TGTGCCAGCAGTTCAGGGTTTGGCTACGAGCAGTGCTTC
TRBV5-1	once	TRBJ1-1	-	CASRLGALGDTEAFF	TGCGCCAGCCGCTTGGGTGCGTTGGGGGACACTGAAGCTTTCTTT
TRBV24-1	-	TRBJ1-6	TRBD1	CATSPKGKGQADYNSPLHF	TGTGCCACCTCCCCCAAAGGAAAGGGACAGGCTGACTATAATTCACCCCTCCACTTT
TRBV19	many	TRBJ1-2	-	CASSIGGTSEGYTF	TGTGCCAGTAGTATTGGAGGGACATCAGAAGGCTACACCTTC
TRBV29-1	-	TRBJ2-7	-	CSVPLGNEQYF	TGCAGCGTTCCTCTAGGCAACGAGCAGTACTTC
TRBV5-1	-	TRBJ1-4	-	CASSPESGLDEKLFF	TGCGCCAGCAGCCCGGAATCAGGGTTGGATGAAAAACTGTTTTTT
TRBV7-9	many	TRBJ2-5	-	CASSLGSIQETQYF	TGTGCCAGCAGCTTAGGGTCTATCCAAGAGACCCAGTACTTC
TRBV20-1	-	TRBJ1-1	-	CSARGGGGTEAFF	TGCAGTGCTAGAGGGGGCGGGGGCACTGAAGCTTTCTTT
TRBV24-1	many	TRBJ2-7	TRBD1	CATSDFPGQTTYEQYF	TGTGCCACCAGTGATTTCCCGGGACAGACTACCTACGAGCAGTACTTC
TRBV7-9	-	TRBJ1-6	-	CASGFGDGSYNSPLHF	TGTGCCAGCGGATTCGGGGACGGCTCCTATAATTCACCCCTCCACTTT
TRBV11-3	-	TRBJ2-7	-	CASSLGPVEYF	TGTGCCAGCAGCTTAGGCCCCGTTGAGTACTTC
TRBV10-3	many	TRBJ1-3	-	CAMGSGGSGNTIYF	TGTGCCATGGGGTCCGGGGGCTCTGGAAACACCATATATTTT
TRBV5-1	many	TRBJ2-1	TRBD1	CASSGTGPPTDNEQFF	TGCGCCAGCAGCGGGACAGGGCCCCCAACGGACAATGAGCAGTTCTTC
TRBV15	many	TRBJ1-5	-	CATSRPGTGQPQHF	TGTGCCACCAGCAGGCCAGGGACGGGGCAGCCCCAGCATTTT
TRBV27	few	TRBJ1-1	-	CASKIGRLNTEAFF	TGTGCCAGCAAAATCGGACGACTGAACACTGAAGCTTTCTTT
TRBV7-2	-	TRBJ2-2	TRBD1	CASSSRDRVTGELFF	TGTGCCAGCAGCTCCAGGGACAGGGTTACTGGGGAGCTGTTTTTT
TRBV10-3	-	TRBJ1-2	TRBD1	CAIRAGGYTF	TGTGCCATCAGGGCAGGGGGATACACCTTC
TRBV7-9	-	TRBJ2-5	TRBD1	CASRGTGSWETQYF	TGTGCCAGCCGCGGGACAGGGAGTTGGGAGACCCAGTACTTC
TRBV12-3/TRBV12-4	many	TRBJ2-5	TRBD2	CASTAGGFETQYF	TGTGCCAGCACCGCGGGAGGTTTTGAGACCCAGTACTTC
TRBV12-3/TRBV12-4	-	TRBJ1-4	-	CASSFGRGKLFF	TGTGCCAGCAGCTTCGGACGGGGAAAACTGTTTTTT
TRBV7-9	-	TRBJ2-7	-	CASSQDWGSYEQYF	TGCGCCAGCAGCCAAGATTGGGGGAGCTACGAGCAGTACTTC
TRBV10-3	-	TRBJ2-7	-	CAVRQDYEQYF	TGTGCCGTACGACAGGACTACGAGCAGTACTTC
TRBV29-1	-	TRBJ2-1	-	CSVVAGSYNEQFF	TGCAGCGTTGTGGCGGGCTCCTACAATGAGCAGTTCTTC
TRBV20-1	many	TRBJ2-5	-	CSAQTTQETQYF	TGCAGTGCTCAGACTACACAAGAGACCCAGTACTTC
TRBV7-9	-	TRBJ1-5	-	CASTPGGQPQHF	TGTGCCAGCACCCCGGGAGGACAGCCCCAGCATTTT
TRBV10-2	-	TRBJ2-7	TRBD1	CASSESGTGAYVSEQYF	TGCGCCAGCAGTGAGTCTGGGACAGGGGCCTACGTTTCCGAGCAGTACTTC
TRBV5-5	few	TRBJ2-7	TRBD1	CASSLVPQGAYEQYF	TGTGCCAGCAGCTTGGTCCCGCAGGGGGCTTACGAGCAGTACTTC
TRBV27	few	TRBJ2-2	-	CASSLSSGGELFF	TGTGCCAGCAGTTTATCGTCCGGCGGGGAGCTGTTTTTT
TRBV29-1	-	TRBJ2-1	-	CSVEGWDSYNEQFF	TGCAGCGTTGAGGGCTGGGACTCCTACAATGAGCAGTTCTTC
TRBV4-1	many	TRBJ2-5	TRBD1	CASSQETGLETQYF	TGCGCCAGCAGCCAAGAGACAGGGTTAGAGACCCAGTACTTC
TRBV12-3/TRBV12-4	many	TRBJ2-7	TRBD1	CASRPTGYHEQYF	TGTGCCAGCAGACCGACAGGGTACCACGAGCAGTACTTC
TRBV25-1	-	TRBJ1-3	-	CARSEIGVSGNTIYF	TGTGCCAGGAGTGAGATAGGGGTGTCTGGGAACACCATATATTTT
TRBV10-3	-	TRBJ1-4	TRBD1	CAISGGTGHEKLFF	TGTGCCATCAGTGGAGGGACAGGGCATGAAAAACTGTTTTTT
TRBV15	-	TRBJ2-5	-	CATSRVGAGETQYF	TGTGCCACCAGCAGAGTCGGAGCGGGTGAGACCCAGTACTTC
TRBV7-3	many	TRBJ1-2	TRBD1	CASSSTGESQHSYTF	TGTGCCAGCAGCTCCACAGGGGAGTCGCAGCATAGCTACACCTTC